This TCR beta chain was found in a study of T cell repertoires in cytomegalovirus infection. One entry per CDR3 protein results from TCRdb running MiXCR on the reads. The table records around 34,000 distinct CDR3 sequences, about 48% of them present only once. The ends lost 5 bases at V and 2 bases at J; junction bases unmatched: 7. The length of the CDR3 is 15 residues. CDR1 MNHEY and CDR2 SMNVEV come from the germline V gene (reference sequence). In regard to this clonotype: Its antigen remains unidentified.

The receptor was isolated from a human donor in good health (CMV status not recorded). Some clones in this sample may be carry-over from other donors' samples. The sequencing used CD8+ T cells from cultured PBMCs, collected from culture after CMV antigen stimulation. The chain links TRBV27 to TRBJ1-1; 8 bases map to TRBD1. CDR3 DNA sequence: TGTGCCAGCAGTCCCTTAGACAGGGGAAACACTGAAGCTTTCTTT. Translated: CASSPLDRGNTEAFF.